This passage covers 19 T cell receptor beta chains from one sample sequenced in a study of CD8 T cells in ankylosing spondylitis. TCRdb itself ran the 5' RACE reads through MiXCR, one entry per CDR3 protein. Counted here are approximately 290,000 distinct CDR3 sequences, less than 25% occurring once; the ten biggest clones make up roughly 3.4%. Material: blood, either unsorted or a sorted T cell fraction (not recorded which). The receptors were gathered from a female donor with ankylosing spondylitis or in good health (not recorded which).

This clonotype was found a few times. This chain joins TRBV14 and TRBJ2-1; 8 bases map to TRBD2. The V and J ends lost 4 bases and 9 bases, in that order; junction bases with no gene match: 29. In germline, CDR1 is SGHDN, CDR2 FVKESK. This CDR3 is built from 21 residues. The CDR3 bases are TGTGCCAGCAGCCCCGGGACTAGTCCCTTCATTTATACAACTCGAGGCGGTGAGCAGTTCTTC. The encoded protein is CASSPGTSPFIYTTRGGEQFF.

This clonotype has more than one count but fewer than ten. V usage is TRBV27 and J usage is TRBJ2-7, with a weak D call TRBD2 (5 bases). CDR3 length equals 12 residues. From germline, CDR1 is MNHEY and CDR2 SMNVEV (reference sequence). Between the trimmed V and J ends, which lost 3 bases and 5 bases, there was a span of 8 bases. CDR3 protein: CASSFAGHEQYF. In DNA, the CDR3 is TGTGCCAGCAGTTTCGCGGGTCACGAGCAGTACTTC.

CDR3 coding DNA: TGTGCCAGCAGCCAAGGAGGTGTAGCGGGTCCCTACAATGAGCAGTTCTTC. Its translation: CASSQGGVAGPYNEQFF. The gene calls are TRBV3-1 and TRBJ2-1; 7 bases line up with TRBD2. CDR3 length equals 17 residues. The germline V gene encodes CDR1 LGHDT and CDR2 YNNKEL (reference sequence). The J segment lost 2 bases and the V segment lost 1 base, leaving 8 bases of the junction unmatched.

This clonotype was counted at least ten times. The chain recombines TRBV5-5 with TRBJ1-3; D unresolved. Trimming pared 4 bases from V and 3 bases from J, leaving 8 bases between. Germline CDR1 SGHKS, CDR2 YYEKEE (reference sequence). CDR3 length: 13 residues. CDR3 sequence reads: CASSRVDGNTIYF. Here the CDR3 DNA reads TGTGCCAGCAGCCGGGTCGATGGAAACACCATATATTTT.

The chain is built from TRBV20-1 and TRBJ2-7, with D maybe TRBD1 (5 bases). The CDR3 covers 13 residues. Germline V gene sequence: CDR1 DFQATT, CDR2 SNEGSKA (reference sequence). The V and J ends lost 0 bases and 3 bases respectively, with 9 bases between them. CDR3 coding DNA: TGCAGTGCTAGAGAAAGGCAGGGCTACGAGCAGTACTTC. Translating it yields CSARERQGYEQYF.

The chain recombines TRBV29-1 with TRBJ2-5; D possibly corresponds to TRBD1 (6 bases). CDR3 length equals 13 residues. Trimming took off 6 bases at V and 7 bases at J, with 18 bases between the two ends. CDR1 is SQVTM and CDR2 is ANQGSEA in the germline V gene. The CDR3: CSVRGISSGTQYF. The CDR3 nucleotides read TGCAGCGTGAGGGGGATTTCTTCAGGGACCCAGTACTTC.

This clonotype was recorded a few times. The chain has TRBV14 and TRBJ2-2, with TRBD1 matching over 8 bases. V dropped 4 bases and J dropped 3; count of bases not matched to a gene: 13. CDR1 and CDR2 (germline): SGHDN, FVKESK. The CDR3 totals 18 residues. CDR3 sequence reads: CASSPRGRGPLDTGELFF. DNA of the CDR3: TGTGCCAGCAGCCCCCGCGGCAGGGGGCCGTTGGACACCGGGGAGCTGTTTTTT.

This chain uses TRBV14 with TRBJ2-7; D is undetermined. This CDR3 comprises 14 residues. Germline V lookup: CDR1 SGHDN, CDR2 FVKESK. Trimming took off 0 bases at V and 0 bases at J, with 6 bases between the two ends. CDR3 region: CASSQELNSYEQYF. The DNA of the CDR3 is TGTGCCAGCAGCCAAGAACTAAACTCCTACGAGCAGTACTTC.

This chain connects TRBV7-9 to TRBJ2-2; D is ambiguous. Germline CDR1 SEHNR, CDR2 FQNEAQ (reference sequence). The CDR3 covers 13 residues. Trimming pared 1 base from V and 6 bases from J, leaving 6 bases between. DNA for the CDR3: TGTGCCAGCAGCTTAGTGGAGTCCGGGGAGCTGTTTTTT. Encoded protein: CASSLVESGELFF.

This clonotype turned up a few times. CDR3 bases: TGCAGTGCTAGAGGTTCATTTGGGACCGGGGACTATGGCTACACCTTC. It translates to CSARGSFGTGDYGYTF. The rearrangement joins TRBV20-1 to TRBJ1-2; weak D call: TRBD1 (5 bases). The CDR3 is 16 amino acids. Trimming left V 1 base short and J 3 bases short, with 18 bases between. Germline V CDR1 and CDR2: DFQATT, SNEGSKA (reference sequence).

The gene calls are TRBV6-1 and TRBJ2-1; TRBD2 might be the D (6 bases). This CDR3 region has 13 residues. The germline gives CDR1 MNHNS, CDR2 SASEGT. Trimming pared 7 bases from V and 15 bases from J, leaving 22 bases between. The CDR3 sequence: CASTVGGPRRRFF. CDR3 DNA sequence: TGTGCCAGCACTGTCGGGGGACCCCGGCGACGGTTCTTC.

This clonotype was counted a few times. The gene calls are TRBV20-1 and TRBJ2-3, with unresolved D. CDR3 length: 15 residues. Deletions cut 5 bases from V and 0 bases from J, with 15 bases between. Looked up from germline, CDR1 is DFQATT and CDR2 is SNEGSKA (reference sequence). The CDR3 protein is CSARTLRLSTDTQYF. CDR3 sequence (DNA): TGCAGTGCTCGGACCCTAAGGCTAAGCACAGATACGCAGTATTTT.

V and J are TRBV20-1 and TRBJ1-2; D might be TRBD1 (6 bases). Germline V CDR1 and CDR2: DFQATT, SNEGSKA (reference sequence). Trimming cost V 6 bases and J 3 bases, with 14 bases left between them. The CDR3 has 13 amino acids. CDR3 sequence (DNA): TGCAGTGCCGTCCGGGGGCGAGACTATGGCTACACCTTC. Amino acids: CSAVRGRDYGYTF.

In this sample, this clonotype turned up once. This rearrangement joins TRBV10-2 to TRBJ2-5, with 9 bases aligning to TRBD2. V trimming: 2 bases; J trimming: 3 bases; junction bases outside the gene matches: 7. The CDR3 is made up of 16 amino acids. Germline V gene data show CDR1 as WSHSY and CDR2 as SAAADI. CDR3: CASSEKGGGREETQYF. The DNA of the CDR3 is TGCGCCAGCAGTGAGAAAGGGGGCGGGAGGGAAGAGACCCAGTACTTC.

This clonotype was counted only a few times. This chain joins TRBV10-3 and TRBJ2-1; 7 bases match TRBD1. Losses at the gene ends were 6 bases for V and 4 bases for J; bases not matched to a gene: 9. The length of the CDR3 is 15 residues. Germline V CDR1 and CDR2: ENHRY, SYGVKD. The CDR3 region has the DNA TGTGCCATCAGAGGGGGCGCTGGGATGTACAATGAGCAGTTCTTC. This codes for CAIRGGAGMYNEQFF.

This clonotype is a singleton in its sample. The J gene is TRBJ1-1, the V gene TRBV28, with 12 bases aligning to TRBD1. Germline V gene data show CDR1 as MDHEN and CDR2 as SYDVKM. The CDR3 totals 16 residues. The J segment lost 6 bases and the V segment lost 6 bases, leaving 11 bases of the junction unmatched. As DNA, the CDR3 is TGTGCCAGCAGCCCGACGTGGGGACAGGGGGCTGCTGAAGCTTTCTTT. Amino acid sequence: CASSPTWGQGAAEAFF.

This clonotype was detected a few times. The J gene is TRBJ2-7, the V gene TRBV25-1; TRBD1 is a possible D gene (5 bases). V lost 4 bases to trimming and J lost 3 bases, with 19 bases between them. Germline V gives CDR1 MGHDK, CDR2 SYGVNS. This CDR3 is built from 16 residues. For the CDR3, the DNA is TGTGCCAGCAGTGTAGACAGCGCCAGTAGAGGCTACGAGCAGTACTTC. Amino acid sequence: CASSVDSASRGYEQYF.

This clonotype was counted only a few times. The chain's CDR3 is CASKGGNTIYF. The CDR3 DNA sequence: TGTGCCAGCAAGGGGGGAAACACCATATATTTT. This chain joins TRBV6-5 and TRBJ1-3; the D gene is possibly TRBD1 (5 bases). V lost 7 bases to trimming and J lost 4 bases, with 5 bases between them. The CDR3 contains 11 residues. Germline V gene sequence: CDR1 MNHEY, CDR2 SVGAGI.

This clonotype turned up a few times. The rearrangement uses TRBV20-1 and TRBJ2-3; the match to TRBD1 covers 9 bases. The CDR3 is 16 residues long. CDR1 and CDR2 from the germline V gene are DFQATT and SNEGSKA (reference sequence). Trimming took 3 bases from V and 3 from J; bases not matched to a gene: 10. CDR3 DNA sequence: TGCAGTGCTAGCGGGATAGGGACAGGGAGGACAGATACGCAGTATTTT. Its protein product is CSASGIGTGRTDTQYF.